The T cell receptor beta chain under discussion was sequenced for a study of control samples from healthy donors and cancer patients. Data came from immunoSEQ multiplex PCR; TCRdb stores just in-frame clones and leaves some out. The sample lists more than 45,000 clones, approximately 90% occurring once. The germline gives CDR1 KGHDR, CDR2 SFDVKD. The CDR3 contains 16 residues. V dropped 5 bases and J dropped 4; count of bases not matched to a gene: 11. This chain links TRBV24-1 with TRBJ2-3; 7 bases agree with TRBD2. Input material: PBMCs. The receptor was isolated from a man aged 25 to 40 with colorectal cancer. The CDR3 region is CATSGPGSGASDTQYF. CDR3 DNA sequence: TGTGCCACCAGTGGTCCTGGAAGCGGGGCCTCAGATACGCAGTATTTT.